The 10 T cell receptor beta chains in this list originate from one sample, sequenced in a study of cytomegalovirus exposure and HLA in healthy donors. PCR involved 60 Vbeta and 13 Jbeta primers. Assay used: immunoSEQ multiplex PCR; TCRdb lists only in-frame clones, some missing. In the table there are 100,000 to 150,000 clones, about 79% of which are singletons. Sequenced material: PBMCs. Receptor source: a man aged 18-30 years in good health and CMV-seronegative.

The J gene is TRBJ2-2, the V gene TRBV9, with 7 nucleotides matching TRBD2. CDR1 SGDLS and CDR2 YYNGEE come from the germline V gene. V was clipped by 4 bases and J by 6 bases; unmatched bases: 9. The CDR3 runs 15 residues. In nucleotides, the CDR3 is TGTGCCAGCAGCCCGCTAGGTAGCGGGCCCGGGGAGCTGTTTTTT. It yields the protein CASSPLGSGPGELFF.

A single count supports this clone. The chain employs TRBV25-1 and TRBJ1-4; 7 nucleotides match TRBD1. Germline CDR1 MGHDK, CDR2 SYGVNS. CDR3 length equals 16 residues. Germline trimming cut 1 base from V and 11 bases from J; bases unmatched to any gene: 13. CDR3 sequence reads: CASSESRDSLQEKLFF. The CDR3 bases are TGTGCCAGCAGTGAATCAAGGGACAGCCTTCAAGAGAAACTGTTTTTT.

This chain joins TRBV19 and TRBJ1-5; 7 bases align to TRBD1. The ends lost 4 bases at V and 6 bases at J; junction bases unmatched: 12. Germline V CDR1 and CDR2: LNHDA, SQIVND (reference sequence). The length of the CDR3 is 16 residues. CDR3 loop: CASSTSERGQTQPQHF. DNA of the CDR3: TGTGCCAGTAGTACCTCAGAGAGGGGGCAGACTCAGCCCCAGCATTTT.

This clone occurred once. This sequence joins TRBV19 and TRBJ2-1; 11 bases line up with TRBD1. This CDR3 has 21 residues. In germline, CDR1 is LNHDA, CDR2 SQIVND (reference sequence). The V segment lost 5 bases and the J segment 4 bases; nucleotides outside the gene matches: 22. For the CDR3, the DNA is TGTGCCAGTAGTCGGACAGGGGGCTCGGCGGGAGGGTATTTGGGTTACAATGAGCAGTTCTTC. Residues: CASSRTGGSAGGYLGYNEQFF. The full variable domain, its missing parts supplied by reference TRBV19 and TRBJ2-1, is DGGITQSPKYLFRKEGQNVTLSCEQNLNHDAMYWYRQDPGQGLRLIYYSQIVNDFQKGDIAEGYSVSREKKESFPLTVTSAQKNPTAFYLCASSRTGGSAGGYLGYNEQFFGPGTRLTVL.

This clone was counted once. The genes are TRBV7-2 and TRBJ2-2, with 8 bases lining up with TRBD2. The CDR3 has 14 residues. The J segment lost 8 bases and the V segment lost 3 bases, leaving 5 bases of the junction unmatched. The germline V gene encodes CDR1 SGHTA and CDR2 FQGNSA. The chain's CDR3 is CASSLGLVSGELFF. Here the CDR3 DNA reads TGTGCCAGCAGCTTGGGACTAGTTTCGGGGGAGCTGTTTTTT.

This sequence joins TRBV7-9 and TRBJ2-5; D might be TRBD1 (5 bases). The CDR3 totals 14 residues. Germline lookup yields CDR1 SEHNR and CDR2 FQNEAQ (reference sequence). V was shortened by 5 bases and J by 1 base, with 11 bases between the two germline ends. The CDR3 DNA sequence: TGTGCCAGCAGCCGCAGTGGGGCCCAAGAGACCCAGTACTTC. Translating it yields CASSRSGAQETQYF. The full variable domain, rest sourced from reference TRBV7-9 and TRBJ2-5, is DTGVSQNPRHKITKRGQNVTFRCDPISEHNRLYWYRQTLGQGPEFLTYFQNEAQLEKSRLLSDRFSAERPKGSFSTLEIQRTEQGDSAMYLCASSRSGAQETQYFGPGTRLLVL.

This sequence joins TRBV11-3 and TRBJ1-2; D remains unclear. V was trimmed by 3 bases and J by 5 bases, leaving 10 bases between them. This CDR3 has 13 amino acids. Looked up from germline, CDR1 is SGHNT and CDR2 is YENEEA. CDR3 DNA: TGTGCCAGCAGCTTCACCGGAGGGTATGGCTACACCTTC. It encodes CASSFTGGYGYTF.

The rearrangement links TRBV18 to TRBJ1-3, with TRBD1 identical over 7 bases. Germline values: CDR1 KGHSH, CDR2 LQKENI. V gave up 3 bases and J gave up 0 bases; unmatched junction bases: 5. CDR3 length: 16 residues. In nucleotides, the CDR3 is TGTGCCAGCTCACCCCAGGGGGGTAGCTCTGGAAACACCATATATTTT. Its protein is CASSPQGGSSGNTIYF.

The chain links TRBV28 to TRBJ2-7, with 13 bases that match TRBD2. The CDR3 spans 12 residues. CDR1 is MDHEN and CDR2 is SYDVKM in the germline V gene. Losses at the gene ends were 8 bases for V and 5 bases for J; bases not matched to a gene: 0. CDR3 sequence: CASGLAGDEQYF. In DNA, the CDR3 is TGTGCCAGCGGACTAGCGGGAGACGAGCAGTACTTC.

The CDR3 DNA sequence: TGTGCCAGCGGAGTCGGGGGGTCCTACGAGCAGTACTTC. This translates into CASGVGGSYEQYF. The chain joins TRBV27 to TRBJ2-5, with 7 bases that match TRBD2. The J call is uncertain, as TRBJ2-7 better fits the DNA end. CDR3 size: 13 residues. Germline assignment: CDR1 MNHEY and CDR2 SMNVEV (reference sequence).